These 15 T cell receptor beta chains came from one sample sequenced in a study of metastatic and nonmetastatic thyroid tumors. No treatment of any kind had been given to any patient before thyroid surgery. TCRdb re-analyzed the PCR reads through MiXCR. The table has 15,000 to 20,000 clones, approximately 30% seen once. Sequencing was done on a sample of blood. The receptors were sampled from a female donor with papillary thyroid cancer or a benign thyroid nodule (not recorded which). Some clones in this sample may be carry-over from other donors' samples.

Judged by abundance, this clone is medium-sized. In the same sample, other DNA sequences code for this CDR3. The V and J genes are TRBV3-1 and TRBJ2-2; D gene uncertain. The CDR3 has 14 residues. Trimming took 0 bases from V and 3 from J, leaving 5 bases between them. In germline, CDR1 is LGHDT, CDR2 YNNKEL (reference sequence). CDR3 sequence reads: CASSQESHTGELFF. In nucleotides, the CDR3 is TGTGCCAGCAGCCAAGAATCGCACACCGGGGAGCTGTTTTTT.

At least ten counts were recorded for this clone. V and J are TRBV5-1 and TRBJ2-3; the match to TRBD1 covers 9 bases. J was trimmed by 4 bases and V by 4 bases; bases with no gene match: 4. The CDR3 has 14 amino acids. Looked up from germline, CDR1 is SGHRS and CDR2 is YFSETQ. Here the CDR3 DNA reads TGCGCCAGCAGCATCGGGACAGGGTCAGATACGCAGTATTTT. Translated, it gives CASSIGTGSDTQYF.

The chain is built from TRBV7-2 and TRBJ2-7; unclear D gene. Trimming cost V 4 bases and J 2 bases, with 15 bases left between them. The CDR3 runs 15 residues. Germline CDR1 and CDR2: SGHTA and FQGNSA. CDR3 in amino acids: CASSSVGGKAYEQYF. The CDR3 DNA is TGTGCCAGCAGCTCCGTAGGTGGGAAAGCCTACGAGCAGTACTTC.

By proportion, this clone is medium-sized. The V call is TRBV6-5, the J call TRBJ1-1; weak D call: TRBD1 (5 bases). Trimming removed 0 bases from V and 4 bases from J, with 12 bases in between. From germline, CDR1 is MNHEY and CDR2 SVGAGI. The CDR3 sequence is 15 residues long. This chain's CDR3 is CASSYSFMGGTEAFF. The CDR3, as DNA: TGTGCCAGCAGTTACTCATTCATGGGGGGCACTGAAGCTTTCTTT.

This clone is termed medium-sized (0.01 to 0.1%). The chain uses TRBV6-2 or TRBV6-3 and TRBJ2-5, with a weak D call TRBD1 (5 bases). Between the trimmed V and J ends, which lost 3 bases and 1 base, there was a span of 21 bases. Germline loops: CDR1 MNHEY, CDR2 SVGEGT. This CDR3 spans 18 amino acids. The CDR3 coding sequence is TGTGCCAGCAGTTATAACCCAGGAACAACGGACATCCAAGAGACCCAGTACTTC. Translation: CASSYNPGTTDIQETQYF.

This clone has just a few counts. One end of the junction varies from germline; a read error may be responsible. The rearrangement links TRBV13 to TRBJ2-3; 8 bases are shared with TRBD1. Germline CDR1 PRHDT, CDR2 FYEKMQ (reference sequence). This CDR3 contains 15 residues. The CDR3 DNA follows: TGTGCCATCAGCTTTACCGGGACAGGCACAGATACGCATTATTTT. Translating gives CAISFTGTGTDTHYF.

This clone was recorded many times. This rearrangement joins TRBV18 to TRBJ2-4; D is unresolved. Germline V gene sequence: CDR1 KGHSH, CDR2 LQKENI. V gave up 6 bases and J gave up 1 base, with 10 bases separating them. The CDR3 extends over 14 amino acids. The chain's CDR3 is CASSPGRAKNIQYF. The CDR3 coding sequence is TGTGCCAGCTCCCCCGGGCGGGCCAAAAACATTCAGTACTTC.

As concerns this clone: A much larger clone lies one base from this, so it may be a read error. The rearrangement joins TRBV15 to TRBJ1-4; D call uncertain. V was clipped by 10 bases and J by 7 bases, with 16 bases between them. The CDR3 is 13 residues long. CDR1 LNHNV and CDR2 YYDKDF come from the germline V gene (reference sequence). The CDR3 bases are TGTGCCAGCCGCCGGAGGCGCAGTGAAAAACTGTTTTTT. Protein product: CASRRRRSEKLFF.

This clone ranks as medium-sized. V is TRBV4-2 and J is TRBJ1-3; D ambiguous. V dropped 1 base and J dropped 2 bases, with 15 bases sitting between them. The germline V gene has CDR1 LGHNA and CDR2 YNFKEQ. The CDR3 has 17 amino acids. CDR3 loop: CASSQVGSGPPGNTIYF. In DNA form, the CDR3 reads TGTGCCAGCAGCCAAGTCGGGTCCGGGCCCCCTGGAAACACCATATATTTT.

Sample share makes this clone medium-sized. The V call is TRBV5-1, the J call TRBJ1-6; 7 positions agree with TRBD1. Trimming removed 4 bases from V and 7 bases from J; junction bases left unmatched: 5. The CDR3 runs 14 residues. Germline V lookup: CDR1 SGHRS, CDR2 YFSETQ. The CDR3 loop reads CASSPGTENSPLHF. The CDR3 DNA sequence: TGCGCCAGCAGCCCCGGGACAGAAAATTCACCCCTCCACTTT. The full variable domain, rest sourced from reference TRBV5-1 and TRBJ1-6, is KAGVTQTPRYLIKTRGQQVTLSCSPISGHRSVSWYQQTPGQGLQFLFEYFSETQRNKGNFPGRFSGRQFSNSRSEMNVSTLELGDSALYLCASSPGTENSPLHFGNGTRLTVT.

The chain is built from TRBV9 and TRBJ2-1; TRBD2 aligns across 9 bases. The CDR3 has 18 amino acids. Germline V CDR1 and CDR2: SGDLS, YYNGEE. The J segment lost 4 bases and the V segment lost 3 bases, leaving 14 bases of the junction unmatched. CDR3 loop: CASSATWGAGGFYNEQFF. As DNA, the CDR3 is TGTGCCAGCAGCGCCACGTGGGGTGCGGGGGGGTTTTACAATGAGCAGTTCTTC.

This clone is labeled as medium-sized. The chain carries TRBV10-3 and TRBJ1-2; 7 bases map to TRBD1. The V and J ends lost 5 bases and 4 bases, in that order; junction bases with no gene match: 13. Germline CDR1 ENHRY, CDR2 SYGVKD. The CDR3 extends over 16 amino acids. CDR3 in amino acids: CAISPGQVAVGYGYTF. In nucleotides, the CDR3 is TGTGCCATCAGTCCCGGACAGGTAGCGGTGGGCTATGGCTACACCTTC.

This clone was recorded many times. The V and J genes are TRBV27 and TRBJ1-4, with 10 bases lining up with TRBD1. CDR1 and CDR2 from the germline V gene are MNHEY and SMNVEV (reference sequence). With 5 bases clipped from V and 7 bases from J, the junction kept 1 base outside the gene matches. The CDR3 covers 13 residues. The DNA for the CDR3 is TGTGCCAGCAGTAGGGACAGGGGTGAAAAACTGTTTTTT. Its translation is CASSRDRGEKLFF.

This clone rates as medium-sized. The chain uses TRBV5-1 and TRBJ2-1, with D uncertain. Trimming took 3 bases from V and 0 from J, leaving 10 bases between them. Per germline, CDR1 SGHRS and CDR2 YFSETQ. The CDR3 is 15 amino acids. The CDR3 is CASSSDMNSYNEQFF. The CDR3 nucleotides read TGCGCCAGCAGCTCCGACATGAACTCCTACAATGAGCAGTTCTTC. Looking up the rest from reference TRBV5-1 and TRBJ2-1 gives the full variable domain: KAGVTQTPRYLIKTRGQQVTLSCSPISGHRSVSWYQQTPGQGLQFLFEYFSETQRNKGNFPGRFSGRQFSNSRSEMNVSTLELGDSALYLCASSSDMNSYNEQFFGPGTRLTVL.

This sequence joins TRBV6-2 or TRBV6-3 and TRBJ1-1, with no clear D. Germline loops: CDR1 MNHEY, CDR2 SVGEGT. V lost 7 bases and J lost 3, with 9 bases in between. The CDR3 length is 12 residues. CDR3 bases: TGTGCCAGCACTACAAGTCACACTGAAGCTTTCTTT. This codes for CASTTSHTEAFF.